Presented here are 27 T cell receptor beta chains from one specimen sequenced in a study of cytomegalovirus exposure and HLA in healthy donors. The PCR employed 60 Vbeta primers together with 13 Jbeta primers. TCRdb's copy holds only in-frame clones and misses some; the assay was immunoSEQ multiplex PCR. Among approximately 180,000 clones listed, over 75% were seen once. Sequencing was done on a sample of PBMCs. The receptors were sampled from a girl under three years old in good health and CMV-seronegative.

This chain uses TRBV6-5 with TRBJ1-1, with TRBD1 matching 10 bases. Germline V gene lookup returns CDR1 MNHEY and CDR2 SVGAGI. CDR3 size: 16 residues. The J segment lost 1 base and the V segment lost 4 bases, leaving 6 bases of the junction unmatched. The CDR3 nucleotides read TGTGCCAGCAGTTTGGGACAGGGGCCCCCGAACACTGAAGCTTTCTTT. Translated: CASSLGQGPPNTEAFF.

This chain joins TRBV7-8 and TRBJ2-5; the match to TRBD2 covers 13 bases. Per germline, CDR1 SGHVS and CDR2 FQNEAQ. The ends lost 1 base at V and 5 bases at J; junction bases unmatched: 4. The CDR3 has 16 residues. The CDR3 is CASSLGGLAGAETQYF. In DNA, the CDR3 is TGTGCCAGCAGCTTAGGCGGACTAGCGGGAGCTGAGACCCAGTACTTC.

This sequence joins TRBV7-2 and TRBJ2-7; TRBD2 might be the D (6 bases). CDR1 and CDR2 (germline): SGHTA, FQGNSA. This CDR3 is 13 amino acids long. With 5 bases removed from V and 2 bases from J, the gap between germline ends came to 10 bases. This CDR3 is CASSRQRAYEQYF. DNA of the CDR3: TGTGCCAGCAGCCGACAGCGGGCCTACGAGCAGTACTTC.

The chain recombines TRBV4-3 with TRBJ1-6; D is undetermined. With 0 bases removed from V and 4 bases from J, the gap between germline ends came to 13 bases. Germline V gives CDR1 LGHNA, CDR2 YSLEER. The CDR3 runs to 17 residues. As DNA, the CDR3 is TGCGCCAGCAGCCAAGATCCACAGCCAATGTATAATTCACCCCTCCACTTT. Its translation: CASSQDPQPMYNSPLHF.

This chain joins TRBV19 and TRBJ2-3, with D perhaps matching TRBD1 (6 bases). Germline CDR1 is LNHDA and CDR2 is SQIVND (reference sequence). This CDR3 has 13 amino acids. The V end was cut by 4 bases, the J end by 2 bases, with 7 bases between. CDR3 protein: CASSNRDTDTQYF. CDR3 sequence (DNA): TGTGCCAGTAGTAACAGGGACACAGATACGCAGTATTTT.

This clone came up once. The chain has TRBV6-5 and TRBJ1-2; D is ambiguous. The CDR3 has 13 residues. The germline V and J ends were trimmed by 0 bases and 4 bases, with 6 bases remaining between them. CDR1 is MNHEY and CDR2 is SVGAGI in the germline V gene. CDR3 residues: CASSYSAGYGYTF. For the CDR3, the DNA is TGTGCCAGCAGTTACTCGGCGGGCTATGGCTACACCTTC.

V is TRBV30 and J is TRBJ1-2; maybe TRBD1 (6 bases). Trimming stripped 7 bases from V and 8 bases from J, with 23 bases between. This CDR3 region has 14 residues. CDR1 is GTSNPN and CDR2 is SVGIG in the germline V gene (reference sequence). The CDR3 DNA is TGTGCCTACCCCCGGGACACAACCACGGGGGGCTACACCTTC. It yields the protein CAYPRDTTTGGYTF.

The chain employs TRBV30 and TRBJ2-1; 11 bases are a match to TRBD2. Germline-derived CDR1 and CDR2 are GTSNPN and SVGIG (reference sequence). The CDR3 is 15 residues long. V lost 4 bases and J lost 4; bases outside the gene matches: 6. CDR3 nucleotide sequence: TGTGCCTGGACACCCGGGACTAGCGGATACAATGAGCAGTTCTTC. It yields the protein CAWTPGTSGYNEQFF.

This clone has just a few counts. The J gene is TRBJ2-7, the V gene TRBV5-1; D not certain. V lost 1 base and J 6 bases, leaving 5 bases between the germline ends. Germline V CDR1 and CDR2: SGHRS, YFSETQ. This CDR3 is 11 amino acids long. CDR3 residues: CASSLYSEQYF. CDR3 DNA: TGCGCCAGCAGCTTGTACAGCGAGCAGTACTTC.

The chain links TRBV9 to TRBJ2-1; TRBD2 matches at 12 bases. J gave up 4 bases and V 0 bases, and 11 bases lay outside the gene matches. CDR3 size: 19 residues. Germline values: CDR1 SGDLS, CDR2 YYNGEE. This chain's CDR3 is CASSVGPSGRALSYNEQFF. The CDR3 nucleotides read TGTGCCAGCAGCGTAGGACCTAGCGGGAGGGCCTTGTCATACAATGAGCAGTTCTTC.

The chain has TRBV27 and TRBJ2-1; TRBD1 aligns across 7 bases. The CDR3 has 15 residues. Per germline, CDR1 MNHEY and CDR2 SMNVEV (reference sequence). The trim removed 7 bases at V and 8 bases at J, leaving 14 bases unmatched. CDR3 sequence: CASTSLRGLGDEQFF. Here the CDR3 DNA reads TGTGCCAGCACTTCTCTGAGGGGGCTGGGCGATGAGCAGTTCTTC.

The chain employs TRBV5-4 and TRBJ2-7; 9 nucleotides line up with TRBD2. The J segment lost 3 bases and the V segment lost 2 bases, leaving 12 bases of the junction unmatched. The V gene's germline CDR1 is SGHNT and CDR2 YYREEE (reference sequence). The CDR3 is 17 residues long. CDR3 bases: TGTGCCAGCAGCTTTGGACAGGCGACTAGCGGATACTACGAGCAGTACTTC. Its protein is CASSFGQATSGYYEQYF.

This chain connects TRBV11-2 to TRBJ1-1; TRBD1 is a possible D gene (6 bases). This CDR3 region has 15 residues. Trimming took 0 bases from V and 3 from J, leaving 11 bases between them. Per germline, CDR1 SGHAT and CDR2 FQNNGV. In DNA form, the CDR3 reads TGTGCCAGCAGCTTAGATAGGGGGACACACACTGAAGCTTTCTTT. It is translated as CASSLDRGTHTEAFF.

The rearrangement links TRBV19 to TRBJ1-1; D is perhaps TRBD1 (5 bases). Per the germline V gene, CDR1 is LNHDA and CDR2 is SQIVND (reference sequence). The CDR3 loop spans 16 amino acids. V lost 7 bases and J 1 base, leaving 19 bases between the germline ends. CDR3 loop: CASTDRGGRSNTEAFF. The CDR3 DNA is TGTGCCAGTACCGATCGGGGGGGACGGTCGAACACTGAAGCTTTCTTT.

The rearrangement uses TRBV5-1 and TRBJ2-5, with unresolved D. The length of the CDR3 is 12 residues. Trimming removed 4 bases from V and 2 bases from J, with 6 bases in between. The germline CDR1 and CDR2 sequences are SGHRS and YFSETQ. CDR3 in DNA: TGCGCCAGCAGCCCACAGCAAGAGACCCAGTACTTC. Its translation is CASSPQQETQYF. The full variable domain, in which reference TRBV5-1 and TRBJ2-5 provide the parts outside the CDR3, is KAGVTQTPRYLIKTRGQQVTLSCSPISGHRSVSWYQQTPGQGLQFLFEYFSETQRNKGNFPGRFSGRQFSNSRSEMNVSTLELGDSALYLCASSPQQETQYFGPGTRLLVL.

The CDR3 here is CASSKRQAQHF. The CDR3 nucleotides read TGTGCCAGCAGTAAACGACAGGCCCAGCATTTT. The gene calls are TRBV6-5 and TRBJ1-5; tentatively, D is TRBD1 (6 bases). Germline CDR1 MNHEY, CDR2 SVGAGI. The CDR3 extends over 11 amino acids. Trimming cost V 5 bases and J 11 bases, with 10 bases left between them.

The rearrangement joins TRBV7-8 to TRBJ2-5; 8 bases fit TRBD1. There are 16 residues in the CDR3. The V segment lost 5 bases and the J segment 5 bases; nucleotides outside the gene matches: 13. The germline CDR1 and CDR2 sequences are SGHVS and FQNEAQ. CDR3 loop: CASSPRGAGGSETQYF. CDR3 coding DNA: TGTGCCAGCAGCCCCAGAGGTGCAGGGGGCTCGGAGACCCAGTACTTC.

The chain uses TRBV2 and TRBJ2-5; TRBD1 agrees at 9 bases. The CDR3 sequence is 14 residues long. Germline assignment: CDR1 SNHLY and CDR2 FYNNEI. The V gene end was trimmed by 9 bases and the J gene end by 4 bases; junction bases not matched to a gene: 9. This chain's CDR3 is CASRGEGQGETQYF. The CDR3 DNA sequence: TGTGCCAGTAGGGGAGAGGGACAGGGAGAGACCCAGTACTTC.

In its sample, this clone was seen once. The chain joins TRBV7-2 to TRBJ2-7, with 9 nucleotides matching TRBD2. The CDR3 spans 14 residues. CDR1 is SGHTA and CDR2 is FQGNSA in the germline V gene. V was clipped by 1 base and J by 7 bases; unmatched bases: 5. In DNA, the CDR3 is TGTGCCAGCAGCTTAGTAGCGGGAGTAAAAGAGCAGTACTTC. Translated, it gives CASSLVAGVKEQYF.

This sequence joins TRBV27 and TRBJ1-2, with 8 bases that match TRBD1. Germline V lookup: CDR1 MNHEY, CDR2 SMNVEV (reference sequence). This CDR3 has 16 residues. V was pared by 5 bases and J by 0 bases, with 8 bases of the junction left unmatched. The CDR3 reads CASSALLQGANYGYTF. DNA of the CDR3: TGTGCCAGCAGTGCGCTGTTACAGGGGGCTAACTATGGCTACACCTTC.

The gene calls are TRBV7-3 and TRBJ2-1, with TRBD2 as a possible D gene (5 bases). Germline-derived CDR1 and CDR2 are SGHTA and FQGTGA. The CDR3 is 16 amino acids. V shed 5 bases and J shed 2 bases, with 16 bases lying between them. In DNA form, the CDR3 reads TGTGCCAGCAGCCCCCACCGGGGTACCACCTACAATGAGCAGTTCTTC. This sequence encodes CASSPHRGTTYNEQFF.

The count of this clone is one. This CDR3 is CASSLSGRGVITDTQYF. The CDR3 DNA reads TGTGCCAGCAGCTTAAGTGGGCGGGGGGTTATCACAGATACGCAGTATTTT. The V call is TRBV7-3, the J call TRBJ2-3, with 8 bases fitting TRBD2. The CDR3 length is 17 residues. The germline CDR1 and CDR2 sequences are SGHTA and FQGTGA. J lost 2 bases, V lost 1 base, and 8 bases had no gene match. Full variable domain (missing parts from reference TRBV7-3 and TRBJ2-3): GAGVSQTPSNKVTEKGKYVELRCDPISGHTALYWYRQSLGQGPEFLIYFQGTGAADDSGLPNDRFFAVRPEGSVSTLKIQRTERGDSAVYLCASSLSGRGVITDTQYFGPGTRLTVL.

This clone was recorded once. The V call is TRBV9, the J call TRBJ1-1; D is uncertain. This CDR3 is built from 14 residues. Trimming stripped 0 bases from V and 5 bases from J, with 11 bases between. Germline V lookup: CDR1 SGDLS, CDR2 YYNGEE. The DNA of the CDR3 is TGTGCCAGCAGCGTAGAACCGGGAGAGACTGAAGCTTTCTTT. Protein product: CASSVEPGETEAFF.

The count of this clone is one. Germline and junction disagree at one end, which may indicate a read error. The rearrangement uses TRBV6-5 and TRBJ1-3; 7 positions match TRBD1. This CDR3 is 16 amino acids long. The germline gives CDR1 MNHEY, CDR2 SVGAGI. The CDR3 loop is CASIYRGSRSGNTIYF. The CDR3 DNA sequence: TGTGCCAGCATTTACAGGGGTTCCCGCTCTGGAAACACCATATATTTT.

In its sample, this clone was seen once. V usage is TRBV25-1 and J usage is TRBJ1-1; D is unresolved. There are 16 residues in the CDR3. V lost 1 base, J lost 6 bases, and 18 bases lay in between. Germline V gene lookup returns CDR1 MGHDK and CDR2 SYGVNS. CDR3 sequence reads: CASSECGVISSAEAFF. The CDR3 DNA reads as TGTGCCAGCAGTGAATGTGGGGTTATTAGTAGCGCTGAAGCTTTCTTT.

The chain recombines TRBV7-2 with TRBJ2-5; 8 bases align to TRBD1. This CDR3 has 14 residues. CDR1 and CDR2 (germline): SGHTA, FQGNSA. V was pared by 5 bases and J by 5 bases, with 7 bases of the junction left unmatched. The CDR3 region is CASSPGQGRETQYF. CDR3 bases: TGTGCCAGCAGCCCAGGACAGGGAAGGGAGACCCAGTACTTC.

The table lists this clone with a count of one. V gene TRBV19 combines with J gene TRBJ1-6, with a possible D match to TRBD1 (5 bases). The CDR3 loop spans 15 amino acids. Trimming shortened V by 5 bases and J by 7 bases, and 15 bases separated the two germline ends. From germline, CDR1 is LNHDA and CDR2 SQIVND (reference sequence). The CDR3 DNA reads TGTGCCAGTAGTCTCCTTGGGGCCACCAATTCACCCCTCCACTTT. Protein product: CASSLLGATNSPLHF.